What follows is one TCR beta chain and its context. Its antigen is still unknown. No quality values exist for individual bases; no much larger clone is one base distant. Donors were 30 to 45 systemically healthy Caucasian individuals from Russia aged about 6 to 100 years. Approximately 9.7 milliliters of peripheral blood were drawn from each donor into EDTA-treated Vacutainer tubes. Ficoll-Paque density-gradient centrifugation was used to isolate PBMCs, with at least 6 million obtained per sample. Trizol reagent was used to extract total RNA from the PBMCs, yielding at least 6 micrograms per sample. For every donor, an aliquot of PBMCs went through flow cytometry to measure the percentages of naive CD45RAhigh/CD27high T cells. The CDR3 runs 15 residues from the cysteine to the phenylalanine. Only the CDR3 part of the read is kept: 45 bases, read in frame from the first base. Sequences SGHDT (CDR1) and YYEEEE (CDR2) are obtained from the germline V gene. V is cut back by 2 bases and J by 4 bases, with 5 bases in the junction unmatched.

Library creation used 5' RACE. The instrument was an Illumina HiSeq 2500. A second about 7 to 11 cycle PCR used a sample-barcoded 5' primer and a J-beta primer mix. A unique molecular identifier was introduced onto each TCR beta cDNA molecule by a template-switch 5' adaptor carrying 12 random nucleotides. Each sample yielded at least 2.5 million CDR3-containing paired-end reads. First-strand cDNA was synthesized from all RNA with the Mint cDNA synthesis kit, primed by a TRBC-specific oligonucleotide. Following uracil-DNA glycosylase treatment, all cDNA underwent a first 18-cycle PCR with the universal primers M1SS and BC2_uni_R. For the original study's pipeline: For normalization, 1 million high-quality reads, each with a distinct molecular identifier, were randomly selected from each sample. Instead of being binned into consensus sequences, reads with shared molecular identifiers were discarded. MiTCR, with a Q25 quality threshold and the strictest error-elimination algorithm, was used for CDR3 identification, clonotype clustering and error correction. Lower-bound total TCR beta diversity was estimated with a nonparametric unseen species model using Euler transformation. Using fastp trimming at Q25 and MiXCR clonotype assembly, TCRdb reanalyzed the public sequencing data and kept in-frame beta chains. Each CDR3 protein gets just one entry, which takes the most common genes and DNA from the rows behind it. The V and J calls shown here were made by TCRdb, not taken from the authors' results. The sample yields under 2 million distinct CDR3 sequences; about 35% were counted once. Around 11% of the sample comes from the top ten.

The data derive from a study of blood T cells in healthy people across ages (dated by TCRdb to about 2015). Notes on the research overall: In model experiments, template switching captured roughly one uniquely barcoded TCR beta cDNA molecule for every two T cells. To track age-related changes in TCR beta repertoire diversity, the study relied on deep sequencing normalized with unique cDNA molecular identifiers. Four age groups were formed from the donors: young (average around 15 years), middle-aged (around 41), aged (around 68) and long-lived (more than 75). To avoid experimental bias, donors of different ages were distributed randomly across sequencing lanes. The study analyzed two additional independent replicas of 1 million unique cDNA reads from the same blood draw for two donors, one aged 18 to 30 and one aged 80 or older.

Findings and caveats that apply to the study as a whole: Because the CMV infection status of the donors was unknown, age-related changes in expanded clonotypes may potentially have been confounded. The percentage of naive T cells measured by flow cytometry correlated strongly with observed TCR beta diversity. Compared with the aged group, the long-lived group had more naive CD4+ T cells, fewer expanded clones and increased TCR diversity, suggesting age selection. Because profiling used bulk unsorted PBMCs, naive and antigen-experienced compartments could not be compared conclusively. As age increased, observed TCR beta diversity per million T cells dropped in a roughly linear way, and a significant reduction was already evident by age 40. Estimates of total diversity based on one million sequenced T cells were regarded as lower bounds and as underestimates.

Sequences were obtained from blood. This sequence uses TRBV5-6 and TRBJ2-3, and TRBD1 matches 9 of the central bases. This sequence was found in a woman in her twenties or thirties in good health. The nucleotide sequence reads TGTGCCAGCAGCTTACCACAGGGGGCCGCAGATACGCAGTATTTT. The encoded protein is CASSLPQGAADTQYF.